The 22 T cell receptor beta chains listed next were all sequenced from one sample in a study of glioma-infiltrating T cells after dendritic cell vaccination (dated by TCRdb to the mid-2010s). Receptors were amplified or captured by the immunoSEQ multiplex PCR assay. This is the immuneACCESS table as TCRdb keeps it, with only in-frame sequences that have V and J called. A part of the clones is gone; compared with another copy, unresolved V genes explain less than half, and the rest is unexplained. For this sample the table gives just over 95,000 clones, of which about 79% were detected only once. Almost 6% of the sample is taken by the ten largest. The input for sequencing was blood, taken before dendritic cell vaccination. Every receptor here comes from a human donor with glioblastoma.

The V call is TRBV30, the J call TRBJ2-7, with D unresolved. The CDR3 has 11 amino acids. Trimming left V 0 bases short and J 11 bases short, with 11 bases between. Germline CDR1 is GTSNPN and CDR2 is SVGIG (reference sequence). DNA for the CDR3: TGTGCCTGGAGTGTACGAGGAAACAAGTACTTC. Amino acids: CAWSVRGNKYF.

The chain combines TRBV5-6 with TRBJ2-1; weak D call: TRBD2 (5 bases). Germline lookup yields CDR1 SGHDT and CDR2 YYEEEE. Trimming stripped 1 base from V and 3 bases from J, with 11 bases between. The CDR3 is 15 residues long. The CDR3 sequence: CASSLLLGDYNEQFF. The CDR3 nucleotides read TGTGCCAGCAGCTTGTTACTGGGAGACTACAATGAGCAGTTCTTC.

A note on this clone: The sample holds other DNA sequences that translate to the same CDR3. The chain joins TRBV5-1 to TRBJ1-2; D uncertain. The CDR3 is 12 amino acids. Trimming removed 0 bases from V and 4 bases from J, with 4 bases in between. The germline CDR1 and CDR2 sequences are SGHRS and YFSETQ. CDR3 in amino acids: CASSLDGYGYTF. The CDR3 DNA follows: TGCGCCAGCAGCTTGGACGGCTATGGCTACACCTTC.

J is TRBJ2-3 and V is TRBV7-2; 16 nucleotides align to TRBD2. With 3 bases clipped from V and 6 bases from J, the junction kept 3 bases outside the gene matches. The germline V gene has CDR1 SGHTA and CDR2 FQGNSA. The CDR3 length is 16 residues. The CDR3 here is CASSLGLAGGRDTQYF. The CDR3 nucleotides are TGTGCCAGCAGCTTGGGACTAGCGGGGGGGCGGGATACGCAGTATTTT.

The rearrangement links TRBV5-1 to TRBJ2-5; D may be TRBD2 (6 bases). CDR1 SGHRS and CDR2 YFSETQ come from the germline V gene. This CDR3 is 13 amino acids long. The V and J ends lost 6 bases and 3 bases respectively, with 12 bases between them. CDR3 bases: TGCGCCAGCAAATCCTGGGGGGAAGAGACCCAGTACTTC. Encoded protein: CASKSWGEETQYF.

This clone was observed a few times. The chain links TRBV10-3 to TRBJ1-2; the match to TRBD1 covers 11 bases. CDR1 is ENHRY, CDR2 SYGVKD, per germline. Unmatched junction bases numbered 3, after V lost 6 bases and J lost 3 bases. This CDR3 is 14 amino acids long. This CDR3 is CAIRGQGAYYGYTF. The CDR3 nucleotides are TGTGCCATCAGAGGACAGGGGGCCTACTATGGCTACACCTTC.

This clone appeared once. The chain links TRBV7-9 to TRBJ1-2; the D gene is possibly TRBD1 (5 bases). The length of the CDR3 is 15 residues. Germline V gene sequence: CDR1 SEHNR, CDR2 FQNEAQ (reference sequence). V lost 5 bases, J lost 6 bases, and 19 bases lay in between. The CDR3 loop is CASSPQGQGSDGYTF. The CDR3 region has the DNA TGTGCCAGCAGCCCCCAAGGGCAGGGAAGTGATGGCTACACCTTC. The variable domain in full, with the rest retrieved from reference TRBV7-9 and TRBJ1-2, is DTGVSQNPRHKITKRGQNVTFRCDPISEHNRLYWYRQTLGQGPEFLTYFQNEAQLEKSRLLSDRFSAERPKGSFSTLEIQRTEQGDSAMYLCASSPQGQGSDGYTFGSGTRLTVV.

This clone was observed a single time. This rearrangement joins TRBV28 to TRBJ1-5, with D unclear. This CDR3 region has 12 residues. Germline V CDR1 and CDR2: MDHEN, SYDVKM. V was trimmed by 2 bases and J by 6 bases, leaving 5 bases between them. CDR3 in DNA: TGTGCCAGCAGTTTAGTCGGTCAGCCCCAGCATTTT. Amino acids: CASSLVGQPQHF.

V gene TRBV23-1 combines with J gene TRBJ2-7, with 8 nucleotides matching TRBD1. TRBV23-1 qualifies as an ORF whose function is uncertain. V trimming: 4 bases; J trimming: 4 bases; junction bases outside the gene matches: 6. CDR3 length equals 14 residues. For the CDR3, the DNA is TGCGCCAGCAGTCGACAGGGGAATTTTTACGAGCAGTACTTC. It specifies CASSRQGNFYEQYF.

The V and J genes are TRBV5-1 and TRBJ2-1; the match to TRBD2 covers 9 bases. V was pared by 0 bases and J by 0 bases, with 4 bases of the junction left unmatched. Per the germline V gene, CDR1 is SGHRS and CDR2 is YFSETQ. The CDR3 covers 17 residues. The CDR3 DNA reads as TGCGCCAGCAGCTTGGCCGGTAGCGGGAGCTCCTACAATGAGCAGTTCTTC. Translation: CASSLAGSGSSYNEQFF.

The chain joins TRBV2 to TRBJ1-2; 7 bases align to TRBD1. The CDR3 totals 12 residues. The V gene end was trimmed by 4 bases and the J gene end by 4 bases; junction bases not matched to a gene: 0. CDR1 is SNHLY and CDR2 is FYNNEI in the germline V gene. The CDR3 nucleotides read TGTGCCAGCAGTGCAGGGGGCTATGGCTACACCTTC. Amino acid sequence: CASSAGGYGYTF.

The rearrangement joins TRBV12-5 to TRBJ2-1, with a tentative D call TRBD2 (5 bases). This CDR3 is 17 amino acids long. V shed 2 bases and J shed 4 bases, with 18 bases lying between them. Per germline, CDR1 LGHNT and CDR2 FRNRAP. For the CDR3, the DNA is TGTGCTAGTGGTTTGACCGGACTTCTACCGGGATACAATGAGCAGTTCTTC. Translating gives CASGLTGLLPGYNEQFF.

This clone was counted ten times or more. The chain is built from TRBV7-6 and TRBJ1-2; 7 bases align to TRBD1. The CDR3 loop spans 15 amino acids. Germline CDR1 and CDR2: SGHVS and FNYEAQ. J lost 7 bases, V lost 4 bases, and 12 bases had no gene match. The CDR3, as DNA: TGTGCCAGCAGCTCAGGGGGACGGGGGCGGAGTGGCTACACCTTC. This codes for CASSSGGRGRSGYTF.

The V and J genes are TRBV20-1 and TRBJ1-2; no clear D gene. Germline values: CDR1 DFQATT, CDR2 SNEGSKA (reference sequence). The CDR3 extends over 11 amino acids. Trimming took 4 bases from V and 8 from J, leaving 11 bases between them. CDR3 loop: CSAKLLFGYTF. CDR3 DNA sequence: TGCAGTGCTAAATTATTATTCGGCTACACCTTC.

CDR3 nucleotides: TGCGCCAGCAGCTTACCAGGGGCTAACTACAATGAGCAGTTCTTC. This encodes CASSLPGANYNEQFF. V is TRBV5-1 and J is TRBJ2-1; D is possibly TRBD1 (6 bases). Germline-derived CDR1 and CDR2 are SGHRS and YFSETQ. Trimming cost V 2 bases and J 3 bases, with 12 bases left between them. This CDR3 spans 15 amino acids. Filled out from reference TRBV5-1 and TRBJ2-1, the complete variable domain reads KAGVTQTPRYLIKTRGQQVTLSCSPISGHRSVSWYQQTPGQGLQFLFEYFSETQRNKGNFPGRFSGRQFSNSRSEMNVSTLELGDSALYLCASSLPGANYNEQFFGPGTRLTVL.

Only a few counts were recorded for this clone. V usage is TRBV9 and J usage is TRBJ2-3, with TRBD1 as a possible D gene (5 bases). Trimming took off 1 base at V and 3 bases at J, with 15 bases between the two ends. The CDR3 loop spans 16 amino acids. Germline-derived CDR1 and CDR2 are SGDLS and YYNGEE. CDR3 coding DNA: TGTGCCAGCAGCGTAAGGGGCGGATCCCCGACAGATACGCAGTATTTT. Protein sequence: CASSVRGGSPTDTQYF.

This chain uses TRBV12-5 with TRBJ2-7; TRBD1 matches at 8 bases. The J segment lost 6 bases and the V segment lost 3 bases, leaving 7 bases of the junction unmatched. The germline V gene encodes CDR1 LGHNT and CDR2 FRNRAP. CDR3 size: 14 residues. CDR3 in amino acids: CASGLGQGALEQYF. The CDR3 DNA reads TGTGCTAGTGGTTTAGGTCAGGGGGCTCTCGAGCAGTACTTC.

This clone showed up just once. CDR3 sequence reads: CASSYRTQGNYGYTF. The CDR3 DNA follows: TGTGCCAGCAGTTACCGTACACAGGGGAACTATGGCTACACCTTC. This chain connects TRBV6-5 to TRBJ1-2, with TRBD1 matching 7 bases. CDR3 length equals 15 residues. V lost 2 bases to trimming and J lost 2 bases; unmatched junction nucleotides: 5. Germline V gene sequence: CDR1 MNHEY, CDR2 SVGAGI.

V is TRBV9 and J is TRBJ2-2; 7 nucleotides align to TRBD2. V was pared by 4 bases and J by 0 bases, with 6 bases of the junction left unmatched. The CDR3 length is 16 residues. Germline values: CDR1 SGDLS, CDR2 YYNGEE. CDR3 nucleotide sequence: TGTGCCAGCAGCTATCAGCGGGGTACGAACACCGGGGAGCTGTTTTTT. It codes for CASSYQRGTNTGELFF.

This chain links TRBV25-1 with TRBJ2-3; 9 nucleotides match TRBD2. J gave up 2 bases and V 4 bases, and 4 bases lay outside the gene matches. The CDR3 contains 15 residues. Germline V gives CDR1 MGHDK, CDR2 SYGVNS. Written as DNA, the CDR3 is TGTGCCAGCAGTGCGAGCGGGGGGATCACAGATACGCAGTATTTT. This gives the protein CASSASGGITDTQYF.

The count of this clone is one. The rearrangement joins TRBV19 to TRBJ2-7; 8 bases are a match to TRBD2. CDR3 length: 14 amino acids. With V trimmed by 2 bases and J by 7 bases, 7 bases remained unmatched. CDR1 and CDR2 from the germline V gene are LNHDA and SQIVND (reference sequence). The CDR3 protein is CASSIKAGETEQYF. The CDR3 nucleotides read TGTGCCAGTAGTATAAAAGCGGGAGAGACGGAGCAGTACTTC.

This clone came up once. The chain couples TRBV7-3 to TRBJ1-1; D is possibly TRBD1 (5 bases). CDR1 and CDR2 from the germline V gene are SGHTA and FQGTGA. Trimming removed 2 bases from V and 4 bases from J, with 8 bases in between. The CDR3 totals 13 residues. The CDR3 bases are TGTGCCAGCAGCTTACGGGGGTTCACTGAAGCTTTCTTT. Protein product: CASSLRGFTEAFF.